This TCR beta chain was retrieved from a study of T cells in Graves' hyperthyroidism and ophthalmopathy. V was shortened by 6 bases and J by 10 bases, with 10 bases between the two germline ends. Germline values: CDR1 MDHEN, CDR2 SYDVKM. The CDR3 totals 11 residues. The table lists this clonotype with many counts. The TCR beta CDR3 regions underwent amplification using RNA transcripts as the source. TCR CDR3 regions were first amplified by RT-PCR with HTBI primers. TCRdb analysed the multiplex PCR reads with MiXCR anew, one entry per CDR3 protein. Here the sample spans roughly 93,000 distinct CDR3 sequences, roughly 40% being singletons.

The material sequenced was peripheral blood or thyroid tissue (not recorded which). The rearrangement links TRBV28 to TRBJ2-1; D remains ambiguous. This TCR was sampled from a woman aged 25-40 years with Graves' hyperthyroidism. The DNA for the CDR3 is TGTGCCAGCAGCCTCGAAGGAGAGCAGTTCTTC. Its protein is CASSLEGEQFF.